The source of this T cell receptor (beta chain) is a study of T cell clones after liver transplantation. About the study: Three of the eight recipients were HCV-positive; the rest had non-autoimmune, non-viral transplant indications.

Regarding the study as a whole: A significant post-transplant drop in circulating graft-donor-reactive CD4 TCRbeta sequences occurred in most of the 8 subjects. Post-transplant time points were not standardized, so conclusions are preliminary. Donor-reactive sequences fell more than third party-reactive ones, suggesting partial deletion.

The CDR3 runs to 16 residues. The germline V and J ends were trimmed by 1 base and 0 bases, with 12 bases remaining between them. Germline CDR1 reads LGHNA; CDR2 reads YSLEER. Only in-frame clones appear in the TCRdb table, and some are missing; sequencing was by immunoSEQ multiplex PCR. The sample shows 93,000 or so clones, around 80% of them seen only once. Concerning this clone itself: The antigen is unknown.

Source: CD4+ T cells from blood, taken approximately 50 months after liver transplant. The source of this sequence is a human patient who received a liver transplant. Certain T cells may be donor cells from the graft. This chain connects TRBV4-3 to TRBJ1-1; D unresolved. CDR3: CASSQAARSMNTEAFF. For the CDR3, the DNA is TGCGCCAGCAGCCAAGCGGCCAGGTCTATGAACACTGAAGCTTTCTTT.